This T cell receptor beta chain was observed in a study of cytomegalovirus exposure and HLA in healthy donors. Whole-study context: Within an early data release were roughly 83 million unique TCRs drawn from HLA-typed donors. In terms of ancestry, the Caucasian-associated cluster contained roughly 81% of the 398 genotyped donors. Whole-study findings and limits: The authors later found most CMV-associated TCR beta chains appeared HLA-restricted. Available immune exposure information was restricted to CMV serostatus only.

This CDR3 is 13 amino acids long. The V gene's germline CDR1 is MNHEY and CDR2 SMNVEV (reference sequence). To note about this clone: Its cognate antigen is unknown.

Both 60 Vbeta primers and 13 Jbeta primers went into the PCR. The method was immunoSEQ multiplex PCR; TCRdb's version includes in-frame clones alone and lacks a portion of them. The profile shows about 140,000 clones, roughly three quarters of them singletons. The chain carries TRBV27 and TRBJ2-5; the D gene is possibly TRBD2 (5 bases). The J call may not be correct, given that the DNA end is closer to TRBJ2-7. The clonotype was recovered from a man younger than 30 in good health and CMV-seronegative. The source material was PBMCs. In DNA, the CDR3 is TGTGCCAGCAGTCCGGGGAACTCCTACGAGCAGTACTTC. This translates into CASSPGNSYEQYF.